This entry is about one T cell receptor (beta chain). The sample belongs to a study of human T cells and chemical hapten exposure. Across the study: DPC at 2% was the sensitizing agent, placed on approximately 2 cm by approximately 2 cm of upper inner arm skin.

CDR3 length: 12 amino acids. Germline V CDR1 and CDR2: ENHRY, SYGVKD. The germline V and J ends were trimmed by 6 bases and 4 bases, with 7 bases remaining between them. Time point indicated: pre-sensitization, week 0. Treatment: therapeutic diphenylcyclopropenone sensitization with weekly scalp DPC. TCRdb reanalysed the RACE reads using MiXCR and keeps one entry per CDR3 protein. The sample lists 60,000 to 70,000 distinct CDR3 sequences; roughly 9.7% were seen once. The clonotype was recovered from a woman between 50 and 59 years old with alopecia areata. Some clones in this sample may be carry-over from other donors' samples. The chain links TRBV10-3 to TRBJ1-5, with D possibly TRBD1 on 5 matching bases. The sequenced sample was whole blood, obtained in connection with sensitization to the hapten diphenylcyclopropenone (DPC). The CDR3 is CAISWGNQPQHF. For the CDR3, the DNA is TGTGCCATCAGCTGGGGGAATCAGCCCCAGCATTTT.